This T cell receptor beta chain was sequenced in a study of CD8 T cells in ankylosing spondylitis (dated by TCRdb to the late 2010s). Broadly, across the study: To find TCR variants linked to disease, the study profiled T cell receptor beta repertoires in ankylosing spondylitis patients and healthy donors. The full study cohort comprised about 25 ankylosing spondylitis patients and 110 or so healthy donors. Peripheral blood was sampled, and synovial fluid was additionally collected from ankylosing spondylitis patients.

To note about this clonotype: Its recognized antigen is unknown. Per-nucleotide qualities are absent, and no much larger clonotype sits a single base away.

Sequencing instrument: Illumina HiSeq 2500. TCR beta libraries were prepared by quantitative 5'-RACE with molecular barcodes. The source study handled its data this way. To identify disease-linked TCR variants, a new computational method was used, one built on a probabilistic model of VDJ rearrangement. The public reads were reanalyzed by TCRdb: fastp trimming at Q25, MiXCR alignment, in-frame beta chains only. Entries that share a CDR3 protein sequence are merged under the most common genes and DNA. For this entry, the V and J calls and clone size follow TCRdb and not the study's own pipeline. The sample data list 700,000 to 850,000 distinct CDR3 sequences, and about 11% of these were observed just once. The ten biggest clones cover roughly 0.51% of the sample. The paper's findings and limits, for the study overall: The disease-linked clones had a CD8+ phenotype and were found at relatively low frequencies in peripheral blood. Blood from ankylosing spondylitis patients appeared to be characterized by a TCR beta motif composed of about 8 highly homologous amino acid variants. Some motif variants had previously been reported in the synovial fluid and blood of reactive arthritis patients, which suggests shared mechanisms of disease initiation. Significant enrichment of the disease-linked clones was reported in matched synovial fluid samples from ankylosing spondylitis patients.

The clonotype was recovered from a male donor with ankylosing spondylitis. Sequencing was carried out using blood, either unsorted or a sorted T cell fraction (not recorded which).

The nucleotide sequence reads TGTGCCAGCAGCCGAGGGTCAGCGTTTGGGGACATTCAGTACTTC. It translates to CASSRGSAFGDIQYF. The sequence joins TRBV7-2 to TRBJ2-4; the D segment could be TRBD2, given 5 matching bases. Deletion took 5 bases off V and 8 bases off J, with a span of 19 bases between the germline ends. CDR1 and CDR2, looked up from the germline V gene, are SGHTA and FQGNSA. The CDR3 holds 15 amino acids from the cysteine to the phenylalanine. Left in the record is the CDR3 DNA by itself, 45 bases read in frame from the first base. The entire variable domain, with the stretches around the CDR3 drawn from the reference TRBV7-2 and TRBJ2-4 proteins, is GAGVSQSPSNKVTEKGKDVELRCDPISGHTALYWYRQSLGQGLEFLIYFQGNSAPDKSGLPSDRFSAERTGGSVSTLTIQRTQQEDSAVYLCASSRGSAFGDIQYFGAGTRLSVL.